This is a list of T cell receptor beta chains from one sample in a study of cytomegalovirus exposure and HLA in healthy donors. Generated by immunoSEQ multiplex PCR, the TCRdb table keeps only in-frame clones and is missing some. Of 260,000 or so clones listed, 90% are singletons. The sequencing sample was made of PBMCs. Receptor source: a woman between 25 and 40 years old in good health and CMV-seronegative. Both conserved end residues are part of each CDR3. Fields, in order: V gene, J gene, CDR3 protein.

TRBV5-6,TRBJ2-5,CASSSPEQETQYF
TRBV12-2,TRBJ2-5,CASRLAQTGTAQETQYF
TRBV23-1,TRBJ2-3,CASSQLLGGDGASTDTQYF
TRBV11-2,TRBJ2-3,CASRKGSGNRTDTQYF
TRBV28,TRBJ2-7,CASSPLRLAGDYEQYF
TRBV27,TRBJ2-7,CASSLGSAYEQYF
TRBV7-2,TRBJ2-7,CASSTTGLGGYEQYF
TRBV29-1,TRBJ2-3,CSVPQGDTQYF
TRBV6-4,TRBJ1-5,CASSDVGQESNQPQHF
TRBV30,TRBJ2-1,CTSDYRGFGEQFF
TRBV5-6,TRBJ2-7,CASSLSQTSGRFTYEQYF
TRBV28,TRBJ1-2,CASSLGYYYGYTF
TRBV5-4,TRBJ1-2,CASRPGQGAVYGYTF
TRBV27,TRBJ2-7,CASSLSRVYEQYF
TRBV11-2,TRBJ2-1,CASRKGATNNEQFF
TRBV27,TRBJ2-1,CASSFGLASYNEQFF
TRBV4-1,TRBJ2-7,CASSQAGLAGGYEQYF
TRBV29-1,TRBJ2-3,CSWTDPIGPNTQYF
TRBV7-9,TRBJ2-3,CASSLDLATDTQYF
TRBV5-4,TRBJ2-6,CASSSRLAGGFGANVLTF
TRBV15,TRBJ1-2,CATSIRTGNGYTF
TRBV7-8,TRBJ2-1,CASSLAASGRTNNEQFF
TRBV6-6,TRBJ2-1,CASSYGQGWNEQFF
TRBV27,TRBJ2-7,CASSLVGQGPYEQYF
TRBV11-2,TRBJ2-7,CASSLQGATSYEQYF
TRBV10-3,TRBJ2-7,CAISDLHRDIKDSYEQYF
TRBV6-5,TRBJ2-1,CASSYDAGAEFF
TRBV7-2,TRBJ2-7,CASSSQAGGPDYEQYF
TRBV7-2,TRBJ1-1,CASSLAGIRGPMADTEAFF
TRBV6-6,TRBJ2-2,CASGLADGELFF
TRBV27,TRBJ1-4,CASSFQGANEKLFF
TRBV9,TRBJ2-1,CASSAQSSYNEQFF
TRBV7-8,TRBJ2-1,CASSLRTGNEQFF
TRBV10-2,TRBJ1-1,CASSSRGNTEAFF
TRBV5-6,TRBJ2-3,CASSNNQGGTDTQYF
TRBV27,TRBJ2-2,CASSLSSLAKNTGELFF
TRBV5-1,TRBJ2-3,CASSLGSSGSTDTQYF
TRBV9,TRBJ2-7,CASSPEAGVYGEQYF
TRBV29-1,TRBJ2-2,CSVRTSGRARAGELFF
TRBV27,TRBJ2-2,CASRNTGSGELFF
TRBV6-6,TRBJ1-1,CASSPAYTEAFF
TRBV5-1,TRBJ2-3,CASSSTSGRAKDTQYF
TRBV5-1,TRBJ2-2,CASSLVASWRTGELFF
TRBV19,TRBJ2-1,CASRGQGRSYNEQFF
TRBV19,TRBJ2-6,CASSIGWGLGANVLTF
TRBV28,TRBJ2-1,CASKDLRSYNEQFF
TRBV7-2,TRBJ2-2,CASRPTGNTGELFF
TRBV19,TRBJ1-5,CASSIRDSPNQPQHF
TRBV27,TRBJ2-5,CASSTGLAGGVETQYF
TRBV11-2,TRBJ2-7,CASSLARAERPYEQYF
TRBV18,TRBJ2-7,CASSPPSSAPYEQYF
TRBV11-2,TRBJ2-5,CASSYRLGLAGAQETQYF
TRBV11-2,TRBJ1-3,CASSKGYGNTIYF
TRBV7-2,TRBJ2-3,CASSPRGLAGGDTDTQYF
TRBV11-3,TRBJ2-6,CASSLAGIEILTF
TRBV6-7,TRBJ2-7,CASSQGRSGGPYEQYF
TRBV7-2,TRBJ2-1,CASSLRWVLAPYGNEQFF
TRBV19,TRBJ2-1,CASSMGFPNEQFF
TRBV4-3,TRBJ2-7,CASSQYESGQGRYEQYF